This T cell receptor beta chain was sequenced during a study of T cells after yellow fever vaccination. About the research overall: With SMART-Seq v4 Ultra Low Input, the fractions containing low cell numbers were prepared.

Germline V CDR1 and CDR2: ENHRY, SYGVKD. This CDR3 is built from 15 residues. V gave up 2 bases and J gave up 4 bases; unmatched junction bases: 2. Production of TCR cDNA was by 5'RACE template switching, which also added a universal primer site and UMIs. TCRdb re-called the 5' RACE reads through MiXCR, storing one row per CDR3 protein. Altogether some 340,000 distinct CDR3 sequences are present, approximately 11% being singletons, with the ten largest covering approximately 3.3%. J is TRBJ1-6 and V is TRBV10-3; the match to TRBD1 covers 7 bases. This specimen consisted of CD4+ T cells sorted from PBMCs, obtained 45 days after the yellow fever booster vaccination. The TCR was taken from a man in his late teens or twenties who received the YFV17D yellow fever vaccine. Here the CDR3 reads CAISEEGAYNSPLHF. Written as DNA, the CDR3 is TGTGCCATCAGTGAGGAGGGGGCTTATAATTCACCCCTCCACTTT.